The 2 T cell receptor beta chains reported below all come from one sample, sequenced in a study of blood T cells in healthy people across ages. Sample-barcoded 5' priming and a J-beta primer mix drove a second PCR of roughly 6 to 12 cycles. Using its own MiXCR run on the 5' RACE reads, TCRdb lists one record per CDR3 protein. Of almost 550,000 distinct CDR3 sequences in the sample, approximately 25% were seen once. This sample was also put to use in a study of T cells of mothers and their children.

The sequenced sample was blood. These receptors were obtained from a boy younger than 18 in good health.

The gene calls are TRBV7-3 and TRBJ2-1; tentatively, D is TRBD1 (5 bases). Germline-derived CDR1 and CDR2 are SGHTA and FQGTGA. The CDR3 consists of 15 residues. V dropped 3 bases and J dropped 7 bases, with 16 bases sitting between them. CDR3 sequence: CASSFVRASMNEQFF. The CDR3 bases are TGTGCCAGCAGCTTTGTCAGGGCGAGTATGAATGAGCAGTTCTTC.

The chain links TRBV4-3 to TRBJ2-4; TRBD2 aligns across 9 bases. The junction had 5 bases not matched to a gene; V was cut back by 0 bases and J by 2 bases. Looked up from germline, CDR1 is LGHNA and CDR2 is YSLEER. This CDR3 region has 17 residues. The chain's CDR3 is CASSQDRAGGPKNIQYF. Written as DNA, the CDR3 is TGCGCCAGCAGCCAAGATAGGGCGGGGGGGCCCAAAAACATTCAGTACTTC.